This TCR beta chain was identified during a study of lymphopenia after photon versus proton radiotherapy. Study-wide points: Better survival with proton therapy was suggested as possible, not demonstrated. After lymphocyte nadir, photon-treated repertoires showed oligoclonal expansion, especially CD8+ Temra. A bigger post-nadir fall in TCR diversity correlated inversely with survival time in deceased patients.

The protocol was immunoSEQ multiplex PCR, while the TCRdb copy is restricted to in-frame clones and leaves out a portion. The sample has around 30,000 clones, nearly 90% seen once. As for this clone: Its antigen is unidentified.

The germline CDR1 and CDR2 sequences are LNHNV and YYDKDF (reference sequence). The germline V and J ends were trimmed by 0 bases and 2 bases, with 13 bases remaining between them. The CDR3 covers 16 residues. The sample consisted of peripheral blood, taken from a patient treated with proton-based radiotherapy. The V gene is TRBV15, the J gene TRBJ1-1; the D gene is possibly TRBD1 (5 bases). This receptor was identified in a woman in her sixties or seventies with pancreatic cancer. Some clones in this sample may be carry-over from other donors' samples. The CDR3: CATSRDPQGSNTEAFF. CDR3 nucleotides: TGTGCCACCAGCAGAGATCCGCAGGGCTCCAACACTGAAGCTTTCTTT. The entire variable domain, with the rest obtained from reference TRBV15 and TRBJ1-1, is as follows: DAMVIQNPRYQVTQFGKPVTLSCSQTLNHNVMYWYQQKSSQAPKLLFHYYDKDFNNEADTPDNFQSRRPNTSFCFLDIRSPGLGDTAMYLCATSRDPQGSNTEAFFGQGTRLTVV.